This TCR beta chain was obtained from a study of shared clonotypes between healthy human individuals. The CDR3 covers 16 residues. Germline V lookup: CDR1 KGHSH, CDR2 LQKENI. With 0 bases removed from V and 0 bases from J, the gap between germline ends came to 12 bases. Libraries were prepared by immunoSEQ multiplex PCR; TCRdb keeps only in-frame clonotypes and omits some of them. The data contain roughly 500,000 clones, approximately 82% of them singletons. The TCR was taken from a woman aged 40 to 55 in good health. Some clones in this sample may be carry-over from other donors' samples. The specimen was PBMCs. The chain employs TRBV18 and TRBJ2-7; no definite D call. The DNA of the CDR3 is TGTGCCAGCTCACCACCGGGCCAGGCCAACTCCTACGAGCAGTACTTC. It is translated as CASSPPGQANSYEQYF.